A single sample is the source of the 27 T cell receptor beta chains below, sequenced in a study of blood T cell repertoires in COVID-19. Clones were read by immunoSEQ multiplex PCR, and TCRdb kept only the in-frame ones, dropping some. The sample gives about 28,000 clones, around 90% of which show up once; around 5% is in the top ten. Material for sequencing was peripheral blood. The receptors here all came from a man aged 55 to 70 with active COVID-19.

The CDR3 is CATLLTGELFF. As DNA, the CDR3 is TGTGCCACCCTGCTAACCGGGGAGCTGTTTTTT. This chain joins TRBV6-6 and TRBJ2-2; D is unclear. Germline CDR1 MNHNY, CDR2 SVGAGI (reference sequence). CDR3 length: 11 residues. V lost 10 bases, J lost 5 bases, and 8 bases lay in between.

This sequence joins TRBV7-8 and TRBJ1-3, with TRBD1 as a possible D gene (5 bases). CDR3 size: 18 residues. Trimming pared 4 bases from V and 0 bases from J, leaving 19 bases between. Germline V gene lookup returns CDR1 SGHVS and CDR2 FQNEAQ. The CDR3 DNA is TGTGCCAGCAGCTACTGGTTGGCACAGGATAGCTCTGGAAACACCATATATTTT. Translation gives CASSYWLAQDSSGNTIYF.

The chain couples TRBV4-1 to TRBJ1-6, with D possibly TRBD1 on 6 matching bases. Germline CDR1 reads MGHRA; CDR2 reads YSYEKL. This CDR3 is built from 18 residues. V was trimmed by 3 bases and J by 9 bases, leaving 24 bases between them. The CDR3 reads CASSQARGGAGESSPLHF. The CDR3, as DNA: TGCGCCAGCAGCCAGGCCAGGGGTGGGGCAGGGGAAAGTTCACCCCTCCACTTT.

This clone occurred once. This rearrangement joins TRBV9 to TRBJ2-2; 10 positions match TRBD2. J lost 6 bases, V lost 0 bases, and 5 bases had no gene match. From germline, CDR1 is SGDLS and CDR2 YYNGEE. This CDR3 is built from 16 residues. The CDR3 loop is CASSVGRLAGSGELFF. The CDR3 DNA is TGTGCCAGCAGCGTAGGAAGACTAGCGGGTTCCGGGGAGCTGTTTTTT.

The chain links TRBV3-1 (or the pseudogene TRBV3-2) to TRBJ1-5; no clear D. Deletions cut 0 bases from V and 11 bases from J, with 11 bases between. The length of the CDR3 is 13 residues. CDR1 and CDR2 (germline): LGHDT, YNNKEL (reference sequence). This CDR3 reads CASSQDRAGSQHF. CDR3 sequence (DNA): TGTGCCAGCAGCCAAGACAGAGCGGGGTCCCAGCATTTT.

The chain recombines TRBV7-3 with TRBJ2-1; possible D gene TRBD1, 6 bases. The V and J ends lost 2 bases and 7 bases respectively, with 12 bases between them. The CDR3 length is 14 residues. Germline V gene sequence: CDR1 SGHTA, CDR2 FQGTGA. CDR3 protein: CASSLDRSLNEQFF. Written as DNA, the CDR3 is TGTGCCAGCAGCTTAGACAGGAGTCTTAATGAGCAGTTCTTC.

Only one count was recorded for this clone. The chain employs TRBV3-1 (or the pseudogene TRBV3-2) and TRBJ2-7, with 9 bases that match TRBD1. Germline CDR1 and CDR2: LGHDT and YNNKEL (reference sequence). The junction had 12 bases not matched to a gene; V was cut back by 7 bases and J by 5 bases. The CDR3 loop spans 15 amino acids. CDR3 sequence reads: CASTRTGGAGDEQYF. CDR3 coding DNA: TGTGCCAGCACCCGAACAGGGGGCGCAGGAGACGAGCAGTACTTC.

The J gene is TRBJ1-4, the V gene TRBV7-2, with 8 bases that match TRBD1. Germline trimming cut 2 bases from V and 8 bases from J; bases unmatched to any gene: 4. The CDR3 runs 14 residues. Germline V lookup: CDR1 SGHTA, CDR2 FQGNSA. As DNA, the CDR3 is TGTGCCAGCAGCTTACAGGGGGCCGGCGAAAAACTGTTTTTT. It encodes CASSLQGAGEKLFF.

The chain uses TRBV6-4 and TRBJ2-1, with a weak D call TRBD2 (5 bases). This CDR3 comprises 14 residues. The V end lost 3 bases, the J end lost 7 bases, and 13 bases lay between the germline ends. Looked up from germline, CDR1 is MRHNA and CDR2 is SNTAGT. CDR3 region: CASSESSPGNEQFF. CDR3 sequence (DNA): TGTGCCAGCAGTGAATCTAGCCCTGGGAATGAGCAGTTCTTC.

The rearrangement joins TRBV18 to TRBJ1-5, with D perhaps TRBD1 (5 bases). CDR1 and CDR2 from the germline V gene are KGHSH and LQKENI. The CDR3 extends over 14 amino acids. V was cut by 5 bases and J by 1 base, with 9 bases left in between. CDR3 DNA sequence: TGTGCCAGCTCAGGTGGGGGGAGCAATCAGCCCCAGCATTTT. It translates to CASSGGGSNQPQHF.

There are a few counts of this clone. The J gene is TRBJ2-5, the V gene TRBV11-2; 13 bases match TRBD2. The CDR3 consists of 15 residues. From germline, CDR1 is SGHAT and CDR2 FQNNGV. V trimming: 2 bases; J trimming: 4 bases; junction bases outside the gene matches: 1. CDR3 region: CASSLWTSGGETQYF. The CDR3 bases are TGTGCCAGCAGCTTATGGACTAGCGGGGGAGAGACCCAGTACTTC.

The rearrangement links TRBV10-3 to TRBJ2-1; TRBD2 matches 11 bases. The CDR3 sequence is 16 residues long. J lost 6 bases, V lost 6 bases, and 10 bases had no gene match. Germline CDR1 reads ENHRY; CDR2 reads SYGVKD. CDR3 coding DNA: TGTGCCATCAGACCCGGGACTAGCGGCGTTCTCAATGAGCAGTTCTTC. Amino acids: CAIRPGTSGVLNEQFF.

The rearrangement links TRBV4-1 to TRBJ2-7; tentatively, D is TRBD2 (6 bases). Trimming removed 4 bases at V and 3 bases at J, with 16 bases between. The CDR3 has 15 amino acids. The germline V gene encodes CDR1 MGHRA and CDR2 YSYEKL. CDR3 in DNA: TGCGCCAGCAGCCGAGGTCGACTAGTGGGCTACGAGCAGTACTTC. This sequence encodes CASSRGRLVGYEQYF.

The V call is TRBV24-1, the J call TRBJ2-2; 8 positions match TRBD1. The ends lost 4 bases at V and 7 bases at J; junction bases unmatched: 7. The CDR3 runs to 15 residues. Germline V gene sequence: CDR1 KGHDR, CDR2 SFDVKD. This CDR3 reads CATSDWTGIGGELFF. For the CDR3, the DNA is TGTGCCACCAGTGACTGGACAGGGATTGGCGGGGAGCTGTTTTTT.

V and J are TRBV28 and TRBJ2-7; 8 bases fit TRBD1. This CDR3 contains 14 residues. The germline gives CDR1 MDHEN, CDR2 SYDVKM. V trimming: 8 bases; J trimming: 6 bases; junction bases outside the gene matches: 12. This CDR3 reads CASAPSTGAREQYF. CDR3 DNA: TGTGCCAGCGCGCCCTCGACAGGGGCCCGCGAGCAGTACTTC.

J is TRBJ1-1 and V is TRBV19, with D maybe TRBD1 (6 bases). V shed 7 bases and J shed 1 base, with 16 bases lying between them. The CDR3 sequence is 15 residues long. The germline gives CDR1 LNHDA, CDR2 SQIVND (reference sequence). CDR3: CASKVGGTQNTEAFF. The CDR3 DNA reads TGTGCCAGTAAAGTTGGGGGCACCCAGAACACTGAAGCTTTCTTT.

This chain joins TRBV5-8 and TRBJ2-2; 7 nucleotides match TRBD1. V dropped 10 bases and J dropped 4; count of bases not matched to a gene: 10. The CDR3 has 14 residues. The germline V gene encodes CDR1 SGHTS and CDR2 YDEGEE. The CDR3 DNA sequence: TGTGCCCCCCGGGACAGCTTATCCACCGGGGAGCTGTTTTTT. Translation gives CAPRDSLSTGELFF.

This clone was seen only once. This chain uses TRBV6-5 with TRBJ1-1, with D uncertain. Trimming left V 8 bases short and J 1 base short, with 11 bases between. Germline V lookup: CDR1 MNHEY, CDR2 SVGAGI. The CDR3 has 13 residues. For the CDR3, the DNA is TGTGCCAGCGAATTGATGAGGAACACTGAAGCTTTCTTT. Amino acids: CASELMRNTEAFF.

V is TRBV6-5 and J is TRBJ2-5, with a weak D call TRBD2 (5 bases). The CDR3 contains 15 residues. Trimming stripped 0 bases from V and 5 bases from J, with 13 bases between. Germline V gene sequence: CDR1 MNHEY, CDR2 SVGAGI. The CDR3 protein is CASSYSISGGETQYF. CDR3 in DNA: TGTGCCAGCAGTTACTCGATTTCAGGCGGGGAGACCCAGTACTTC.

This clone was observed once. The V call is TRBV28, the J call TRBJ2-2; D may be TRBD2 (5 bases). The CDR3 runs 13 residues. The germline gives CDR1 MDHEN, CDR2 SYDVKM. The V end was cut by 3 bases, the J end by 5 bases, with 7 bases between. The CDR3 nucleotides are TGTGCCAGCAGTTTCCGAGGGACCGGGGAGCTGTTTTTT. Its translation: CASSFRGTGELFF.

The chain combines TRBV6-5 with TRBJ1-1; possibly TRBD1 for D (6 bases). Trimming removed 4 bases from V and 3 bases from J, with 12 bases in between. CDR3 length: 14 residues. The germline gives CDR1 MNHEY, CDR2 SVGAGI. The CDR3 spells CASSSRDTYTEAFF. The DNA of the CDR3 is TGTGCCAGCAGTTCCCGGGACACCTACACTGAAGCTTTCTTT.

The V gene is TRBV6-4, the J gene TRBJ2-2, with a possible D match to TRBD1 (7 bases). This CDR3 spans 15 amino acids. Germline lookup yields CDR1 MRHNA and CDR2 SNTAGT. V was clipped by 4 bases and J by 1 base, with 10 bases between them. Here the CDR3 reads CASSGQGGNTGELFF. The CDR3, as DNA: TGTGCCAGCAGTGGACAGGGAGGGAACACCGGGGAGCTGTTTTTT.

This clone was seen a single time. The chain carries TRBV12-5 and TRBJ2-1, with 7 bases matching TRBD1. V shed 6 bases and J 8 bases; nucleotides not matched to a gene: 7. The CDR3 runs to 13 residues. Per the germline V gene, CDR1 is LGHNT and CDR2 is FRNRAP. The DNA for the CDR3 is TGTGCTAGTGGAGGGGGCGCGTCCTATGAGCAGTTCTTC. It translates to CASGGGASYEQFF.

This sequence joins TRBV5-1 and TRBJ1-2, with 8 nucleotides matching TRBD1. This CDR3 has 15 residues. The germline gives CDR1 SGHRS, CDR2 YFSETQ. V dropped 4 bases and J dropped 0; count of bases not matched to a gene: 5. The CDR3 region is CASSGTGGANYGYTF. For the CDR3, the DNA is TGCGCCAGCAGCGGTACAGGGGGAGCTAACTATGGCTACACCTTC.

The chain joins TRBV7-8 to TRBJ2-3; tentatively, D is TRBD2 (6 bases). Germline V gene lookup returns CDR1 SGHVS and CDR2 FQNEAQ. The CDR3 totals 15 residues. V lost 3 bases, J lost 2 bases, and 12 bases lay in between. The CDR3 sequence is CASSFHQRVTDTQYF. CDR3 bases: TGTGCCAGCAGCTTCCACCAGCGGGTCACAGATACGCAGTATTTT.

The V and J genes are TRBV18 and TRBJ2-7; D is ambiguous. This CDR3 is built from 13 residues. The ends were cut back, 0 bases at V and 5 bases at J, with 8 bases in the middle. Germline CDR1 reads KGHSH; CDR2 reads LQKENI. CDR3 region: CASSPPNTDEQYF. Written as DNA, the CDR3 is TGTGCCAGCTCACCACCGAATACGGACGAGCAGTACTTC.

The rearrangement links TRBV7-3 to TRBJ2-1, with D unclear. V gave up 2 bases and J gave up 4 bases, with 9 bases separating them. The length of the CDR3 is 14 residues. The germline CDR1 and CDR2 sequences are SGHTA and FQGTGA. The CDR3, as DNA: TGTGCCAGCAGCTTATCCCCCCAGTACAATGAGCAGTTCTTC. It is translated as CASSLSPQYNEQFF. Looking up the rest from reference TRBV7-3 and TRBJ2-1 gives the full variable domain: GAGVSQTPSNKVTEKGKYVELRCDPISGHTALYWYRQSLGQGPEFLIYFQGTGAADDSGLPNDRFFAVRPEGSVSTLKIQRTERGDSAVYLCASSLSPQYNEQFFGPGTRLTVL.